The 13 T cell receptor beta chains below were found in one sample sequenced in a study of shared clonotypes between healthy human individuals. Data came from immunoSEQ multiplex PCR; TCRdb stores just in-frame clones and leaves some out. The sample has under 2.5 million clones; 92% are singletons. The sequenced sample consisted of naive CD4+ T cells from PBMCs. Subset denoted: CD45RA+ positively selected. The receptors were gathered from a young man in good health. Some clones in this sample may be carry-over from other donors' samples.

This chain joins TRBV19 and TRBJ2-7; possibly TRBD2 for D (6 bases). This CDR3 has 15 residues. The V end lost 1 base, the J end lost 2 bases, and 12 bases lay between the germline ends. Germline CDR1 is LNHDA and CDR2 is SQIVND (reference sequence). The CDR3 is CASSIAGTVAYEQYF. As DNA, the CDR3 is TGTGCCAGTAGTATAGCTGGGACTGTCGCCTACGAGCAGTACTTC. The whole variable domain, remainder taken from reference TRBV19 and TRBJ2-7, is DGGITQSPKYLFRKEGQNVTLSCEQNLNHDAMYWYRQDPGQGLRLIYYSQIVNDFQKGDIAEGYSVSREKKESFPLTVTSAQKNPTAFYLCASSIAGTVAYEQYFGPGTRLTVT.

The chain is built from TRBV28 and TRBJ2-7; the match to TRBD1 covers 10 bases. Germline lookup yields CDR1 MDHEN and CDR2 SYDVKM. The CDR3 runs to 15 residues. J lost 3 bases, V lost 2 bases, and 4 bases had no gene match. CDR3: CASSLVGTGDYEQYF. CDR3 in DNA: TGTGCCAGCAGTTTAGTTGGGACAGGGGACTACGAGCAGTACTTC.

V usage is TRBV5-1 and J usage is TRBJ1-5; 7 bases map to TRBD1. From germline, CDR1 is SGHRS and CDR2 YFSETQ. V shed 5 bases, J shed 2 bases, and the junction held 10 bases outside the gene matches. CDR3 length: 16 residues. The CDR3 loop reads CASSRTGAGGNQPQHF. CDR3 bases: TGCGCCAGCAGTAGAACAGGGGCAGGGGGCAATCAGCCCCAGCATTTT.

This rearrangement joins TRBV6-1 to TRBJ2-4; no definite D call. CDR1 is MNHNS and CDR2 is SASEGT in the germline V gene. Trimming took 8 bases from V and 1 from J, leaving 12 bases between them. CDR3 size: 14 residues. The CDR3 bases are TGTGCCAGCCGGGTAGCACTCGCCAAAAACATTCAGTACTTC. It is translated as CASRVALAKNIQYF.

The gene calls are TRBV7-9 and TRBJ2-1; D not resolved. V dropped 8 bases and J dropped 6 bases, with 20 bases sitting between them. The germline CDR1 and CDR2 sequences are SEHNR and FQNEAQ (reference sequence). There are 15 residues in the CDR3. As DNA, the CDR3 is TGTGCCAGCGTCCCTGGCGTCAGCCTTGCCAATGAGCAGTTCTTC. It translates to CASVPGVSLANEQFF.

The V call is TRBV6-6, the J call TRBJ2-7, with 7 bases fitting TRBD2. The CDR3 sequence is 16 residues long. Looked up from germline, CDR1 is MNHNY and CDR2 is SVGAGI (reference sequence). V dropped 4 bases and J dropped 7; count of bases not matched to a gene: 16. The CDR3 region is CASSSVRLAGVGEQYF. DNA of the CDR3: TGTGCCAGCAGTTCCGTCCGTCTCGCGGGAGTGGGGGAGCAGTACTTC.

The rearrangement links TRBV25-1 to TRBJ2-1; TRBD2 agrees at 9 bases. Germline CDR1 and CDR2: MGHDK and SYGVNS. The CDR3 consists of 16 residues. V was clipped by 7 bases and J by 5 bases; unmatched bases: 12. The CDR3 DNA follows: TGTGCCAGCACCGAACCGGGACTAGCTTCCAACAATGAGCAGTTCTTC. Amino acids: CASTEPGLASNNEQFF.

The CDR3 protein is CASSGGLAGGPRTGELFF. The CDR3 DNA reads as TGTGCCAGCAGTGGTGGGCTAGCGGGAGGGCCTAGGACCGGGGAGCTGTTTTTT. This chain connects TRBV2 to TRBJ2-2, with 12 bases that match TRBD2. Looked up from germline, CDR1 is SNHLY and CDR2 is FYNNEI. Trimming took 4 bases from V and 5 from J; bases not matched to a gene: 11. This CDR3 region has 18 residues.

On this clone: The junction departs from the called germline gene at one end, perhaps through a read error. The chain combines TRBV28 with TRBJ1-1; 7 bases agree with TRBD1. Germline V gives CDR1 MDHEN, CDR2 SYDVKM. This CDR3 has 14 amino acids. Written as DNA, the CDR3 is TGTGCCAGCAGGCCGACAGGGTTGAACACTGAAGCCGACTTT. Protein product: CASRPTGLNTEADF.

The J gene is TRBJ2-2, the V gene TRBV6-1; D not resolved. V was pared by 4 bases and J by 0 bases, with 6 bases between. The CDR3 extends over 14 amino acids. CDR1 is MNHNS and CDR2 is SASEGT in the germline V gene. The CDR3 here is CASSVSPNTGELFF. CDR3 DNA sequence: TGTGCCAGCAGTGTTTCGCCGAACACCGGGGAGCTGTTTTTT.

V is TRBV9 and J is TRBJ2-6; 10 bases map to TRBD2. The CDR3 spans 17 residues. Germline loops: CDR1 SGDLS, CDR2 YYNGEE. With V trimmed by 3 bases and J by 0 bases, 3 bases remained unmatched. CDR3: CASSGLAGTSGANVLTF. The CDR3 bases are TGTGCCAGCAGCGGACTAGCGGGCACCTCTGGGGCCAACGTCCTGACTTTC.

This chain links TRBV4-2 with TRBJ2-5; no clear D. There are 16 residues in the CDR3. From germline, CDR1 is LGHNA and CDR2 YNFKEQ. V lost 2 bases, J lost 0 bases, and 13 bases lay in between. The CDR3 sequence is CASSQPRGVYQETQYF. For the CDR3, the DNA is TGTGCCAGCAGCCAACCGCGAGGAGTGTACCAAGAGACCCAGTACTTC.

V gene TRBV5-6 combines with J gene TRBJ2-7, with no clear D. Germline V gene data show CDR1 as SGHDT and CDR2 as YYEEEE. Trimming stripped 2 bases from V and 1 base from J, with 7 bases between. The CDR3 sequence is 13 residues long. DNA for the CDR3: TGTGCCAGCAGCTTTTCCGCGTCCTACGAGCAGTACTTC. It specifies CASSFSASYEQYF.